Following are 27 T cell receptor beta chains from one sample sequenced in a study of early T cells in non-severe SARS-CoV-2 infection. Using its own MiXCR run on the 5' RACE reads, TCRdb lists one record per CDR3 protein. The profile shows approximately 69,000 distinct CDR3 sequences, roughly 11% of them singletons. The sample in question was whole blood, obtained at baseline. The receptor source for this set is an adult who was a healthcare worker with PCR-confirmed SARS-CoV-2 infection or an uninfected control (not recorded which).

This rearrangement joins TRBV3-1 to TRBJ2-7; 10 bases line up with TRBD2. Germline V gene data show CDR1 as LGHDT and CDR2 as YNNKEL (reference sequence). The CDR3 spans 14 residues. Trimming took 1 base from V and 6 from J; bases not matched to a gene: 3. CDR3 amino acids: CASSQGGLASEQYF. In DNA form, the CDR3 reads TGTGCCAGCAGCCAAGGGGGACTAGCGTCCGAGCAGTACTTC.

This rearrangement joins TRBV7-9 to TRBJ2-1, with D perhaps matching TRBD1 (6 bases). This CDR3 spans 14 amino acids. The V gene lost 5 bases and the J gene lost 5 bases, with 13 bases spanning the gap. In germline, CDR1 is SEHNR, CDR2 FQNEAQ (reference sequence). This CDR3 is CASSLTGLNNEQFF. CDR3 nucleotides: TGTGCCAGCAGCCTCACAGGGTTGAACAATGAGCAGTTCTTC. The full variable domain, with the rest looked up from reference TRBV7-9 and TRBJ2-1, is DTGVSQNPRHKITKRGQNVTFRCDPISEHNRLYWYRQTLGQGPEFLTYFQNEAQLEKSRLLSDRFSAERPKGSFSTLEIQRTEQGDSAMYLCASSLTGLNNEQFFGPGTRLTVL.

This sequence joins TRBV19 and TRBJ2-5, with a weak D call TRBD2 (5 bases). Trimming shortened V by 6 bases and J by 2 bases, and 19 bases separated the two germline ends. Germline loops: CDR1 LNHDA, CDR2 SQIVND (reference sequence). The CDR3 length is 16 residues. The CDR3 region has the DNA TGTGCCAGTAGCAGGACTGGAGCGAGCCGGCAAGAGACCCAGTACTTC. Translated: CASSRTGASRQETQYF.

This clonotype appeared many times. The rearrangement uses TRBV4-3 and TRBJ1-2; 7 bases are shared with TRBD1. The CDR3 sequence is 18 residues long. The junction had 13 bases not matched to a gene; V was cut back by 3 bases and J by 0 bases. Germline lookup yields CDR1 LGHNA and CDR2 YSLEER. The CDR3 here is CASSQSWDSDLANYGYTF. The CDR3 DNA follows: TGCGCCAGCAGCCAGTCCTGGGACAGCGATCTAGCTAACTATGGCTACACCTTC.

This clonotype was detected ten times or more. The gene calls are TRBV18 and TRBJ1-5; TRBD1 matches at 11 bases. There are 17 residues in the CDR3. Germline CDR1 KGHSH, CDR2 LQKENI. V lost 2 bases to trimming and J lost 7 bases; unmatched junction nucleotides: 10. The CDR3 DNA follows: TGTGCCAGCTCACCAACCCGGACAGGGGGCGCGCACCAGCCCCAGCATTTT. The encoded protein is CASSPTRTGGAHQPQHF. Combining the CDR3 with reference TRBV18 and TRBJ1-5 gives the whole variable domain NAGVMQNPRHLVRRRGQEARLRCSPMKGHSHVYWYRQLPEEGLKFMVYLQKENIIDESGMPKERFSAEFPKEGPSILRIQQVVRGDSAAYFCASSPTRTGGAHQPQHFGDGTRLSIL.

This clonotype was seen ten or more times. The genes are TRBV10-3 and TRBJ2-3, with 12 bases aligning to TRBD2. There are 17 residues in the CDR3. Germline-derived CDR1 and CDR2 are ENHRY and SYGVKD. The V and J ends lost 2 bases and 3 bases, in that order; junction bases with no gene match: 6. The CDR3 reads CAISEGLGTSGTDTQYF. The DNA for the CDR3 is TGTGCCATCAGTGAGGGTCTGGGGACTAGCGGGACAGATACGCAGTATTTT.

This clonotype occurred many times. The rearrangement links TRBV14 to TRBJ1-1; no clear D. Germline values: CDR1 SGHDN, CDR2 FVKESK. V lost 0 bases and J 0 bases, leaving 5 bases between the germline ends. This CDR3 spans 14 amino acids. Here the CDR3 reads CASSQDLMNTEAFF. CDR3 nucleotide sequence: TGTGCCAGCAGCCAAGATCTAATGAACACTGAAGCTTTCTTT.

The V gene is TRBV29-1, the J gene TRBJ1-1, with D perhaps matching TRBD1 (5 bases). The V gene lost 6 bases and the J gene lost 5 bases, with 13 bases spanning the gap. Looked up from germline, CDR1 is SQVTM and CDR2 is ANQGSEA. CDR3 length: 12 residues. The CDR3 DNA reads TGCAGCGTGGCGGGGACCTCGACTGAAGCTTTCTTT. Amino acids: CSVAGTSTEAFF. The full variable domain, with the rest looked up from reference TRBV29-1 and TRBJ1-1, is SAVISQKPSRDICQRGTSLTIQCQVDSQVTMMFWYRQQPGQSLTLIATANQGSEATYESGFVIDKFPISRPNLTFSTLTVSNMSPEDSSIYLCSVAGTSTEAFFGQGTRLTVV.

The chain has TRBV20-1 and TRBJ2-1; 11 bases line up with TRBD2. This CDR3 region has 14 residues. Trimming took 0 bases from V and 9 from J; bases not matched to a gene: 4. The germline CDR1 and CDR2 sequences are DFQATT and SNEGSKA (reference sequence). The CDR3: CSARDLLAGVEQFF. Here the CDR3 DNA reads TGCAGTGCTAGAGATTTACTAGCGGGGGTTGAGCAGTTCTTC.

V and J are TRBV3-1 and TRBJ2-5; 8 nucleotides match TRBD2. CDR1 is LGHDT, CDR2 YNNKEL, per germline (reference sequence). The V and J ends lost 7 bases and 1 base, in that order; junction bases with no gene match: 8. This CDR3 comprises 15 residues. In DNA form, the CDR3 reads TGTGCCAGCACTCGCGGGGGGTCCCCCCAAGAGACCCAGTACTTC. This sequence encodes CASTRGGSPQETQYF.

This chain joins TRBV12-3 or TRBV12-4 and TRBJ2-1, with 7 positions matching TRBD2. The CDR3 is 16 amino acids. Trimming took 3 bases from V and 6 from J; bases not matched to a gene: 11. Here the CDR3 DNA reads TGTGCCAGCAGTTTTTTCCGGGGAGGGTCTGGCAATGAGCAGTTCTTC. This gives the protein CASSFFRGGSGNEQFF.

The chain joins TRBV9 to TRBJ2-7; the D is unclear. Per the germline V gene, CDR1 is SGDLS and CDR2 is YYNGEE. CDR3 size: 12 residues. The V and J ends lost 0 bases and 6 bases respectively, with 7 bases between them. In DNA, the CDR3 is TGTGCCAGCAGCGTAGCTCAAGGCGAGCAGTACTTC. It specifies CASSVAQGEQYF.

V and J are TRBV6-4 and TRBJ2-2; no clear D gene. CDR1 is MRHNA, CDR2 SNTAGT, per germline. Trimming cost V 2 bases and J 4 bases, with 5 bases left between them. CDR3 size: 13 residues. The CDR3 sequence: CASSDGVTGELFF. The DNA of the CDR3 is TGTGCCAGCAGTGACGGGGTCACCGGGGAGCTGTTTTTT.

This clonotype was found many times. The V call is TRBV10-3, the J call TRBJ1-5, with D possibly being TRBD1 (5 bases). Trimming removed 3 bases from V and 6 bases from J, with 12 bases in between. Germline V gene lookup returns CDR1 ENHRY and CDR2 SYGVKD. This CDR3 region has 14 residues. The CDR3 sequence: CAISEDGGAQPQHF. CDR3 bases: TGTGCCATCAGTGAAGACGGGGGAGCTCAGCCCCAGCATTTT.

This clonotype was seen a handful of times. The chain joins TRBV10-3 to TRBJ2-7, with 8 positions matching TRBD2. Germline V gives CDR1 ENHRY, CDR2 SYGVKD. With 7 bases clipped from V and 6 bases from J, the junction kept 17 bases outside the gene matches. The CDR3 runs to 16 residues. CDR3: CAITGRAGLESREQYF. CDR3 DNA sequence: TGTGCCATCACCGGACGGGCGGGACTAGAGTCGCGCGAGCAGTACTTC.

This clonotype was counted a few times. V and J are TRBV12-3 or TRBV12-4 and TRBJ2-1, with 9 bases identical to TRBD1. This CDR3 has 14 residues. J lost 9 bases, V lost 6 bases, and 9 bases had no gene match. CDR3 region: CASRRTGEVGEQFF. In nucleotides, the CDR3 is TGTGCCAGCAGGAGGACAGGGGAGGTTGGTGAGCAGTTCTTC.

At least ten counts were recorded for this clonotype. J is TRBJ2-5 and V is TRBV11-1; TRBD1 might be the D (6 bases). Deletions cut 3 bases from V and 3 bases from J, with 14 bases between. Germline CDR1 SGHAT, CDR2 FQDESV (reference sequence). This CDR3 comprises 15 residues. The CDR3 loop is CASSFPAGVEETQYF. The CDR3 DNA reads TGTGCCAGCAGCTTTCCGGCAGGGGTAGAAGAGACCCAGTACTTC.

The chain links TRBV3-1 to TRBJ2-3; 11 bases map to TRBD2. This CDR3 spans 15 amino acids. With V trimmed by 3 bases and J by 6 bases, 5 bases remained unmatched. Germline assignment: CDR1 LGHDT and CDR2 YNNKEL (reference sequence). The CDR3 spells CASSHLAGGPDTQYF. The CDR3 DNA is TGTGCCAGCAGCCACTTAGCGGGGGGGCCTGATACGCAGTATTTT.

This clonotype was detected ten times or more. This chain connects TRBV7-2 to TRBJ1-2; possibly TRBD1 for D (6 bases). This CDR3 has 12 amino acids. V lost 1 base and J 8 bases, leaving 8 bases between the germline ends. Germline V gene data show CDR1 as SGHTA and CDR2 as FQGNSA. In DNA, the CDR3 is TGTGCCAGCAGCTTAGGCGGGGGCGGCTACACCTTC. This sequence encodes CASSLGGGGYTF.

This clonotype has just one count. CDR3 coding DNA: TGTGCCAGCAGCCCTGGGACTAGCGGGAGTCGGTATGAGACCCAGTACTTC. It is translated as CASSPGTSGSRYETQYF. The chain links TRBV11-2 to TRBJ2-5, with 14 positions matching TRBD2. Trimming removed 5 bases from V and 5 bases from J; junction bases left unmatched: 10. The CDR3 runs 17 residues. CDR1 is SGHAT, CDR2 FQNNGV, per germline.

The chain links TRBV20-1 to TRBJ2-7, with D perhaps assigned TRBD1 or TRBD2 (5 bases each). CDR1 is DFQATT and CDR2 is SNEGSKA in the germline V gene (reference sequence). Trimming shortened V by 2 bases and J by 4 bases, and 24 bases separated the two germline ends. This CDR3 contains 17 residues. The CDR3 DNA follows: TGCAGTGCTAGAATCAGGGCGGGTTGGTCTGGAAATTACGAGCAGTACTTC. Protein: CSARIRAGWSGNYEQYF.

The rearrangement joins TRBV18 to TRBJ2-1, with D tentatively TRBD2 (5 bases). The ends were cut back, 0 bases at V and 4 bases at J, with 10 bases in the middle. Germline lookup yields CDR1 KGHSH and CDR2 LQKENI. The CDR3 is 15 residues long. CDR3 amino acids: CASSPPSQRYNEQFF. CDR3 sequence (DNA): TGTGCCAGCTCACCACCGAGCCAGCGGTACAATGAGCAGTTCTTC. Filled out from reference TRBV18 and TRBJ2-1, the complete variable domain reads NAGVMQNPRHLVRRRGQEARLRCSPMKGHSHVYWYRQLPEEGLKFMVYLQKENIIDESGMPKERFSAEFPKEGPSILRIQQVVRGDSAAYFCASSPPSQRYNEQFFGPGTRLTVL.

This clonotype was counted a few times. J is TRBJ1-3 and V is TRBV9, with D unclear. Per germline, CDR1 SGDLS and CDR2 YYNGEE. This CDR3 has 14 residues. V was clipped by 0 bases and J by 4 bases, with 8 bases between them. The CDR3 protein is CASSVGAEGNTIYF. CDR3 DNA: TGTGCCAGCAGCGTAGGGGCAGAAGGAAACACCATATATTTT.

This clonotype has ten or more counts. V usage is TRBV4-3 and J usage is TRBJ2-7; TRBD2 matches at 9 bases. The CDR3 has 14 amino acids. CDR1 is LGHNA, CDR2 YSLEER, per germline. V trimming: 3 bases; J trimming: 6 bases; junction bases outside the gene matches: 6. This chain's CDR3 is CASSHPGGRAEQYF. The CDR3 nucleotides are TGCGCCAGCAGCCACCCCGGCGGGAGGGCCGAGCAGTACTTC.

This clonotype was detected many times. This chain links TRBV13 with TRBJ2-7; 9 positions match TRBD2. The CDR3 is 13 residues long. Germline V gene sequence: CDR1 PRHDT, CDR2 FYEKMQ (reference sequence). V dropped 5 bases and J dropped 5; count of bases not matched to a gene: 4. The CDR3 DNA is TGTGCCAGCAGCCATCTAGCGGGGCACGAGCAGTACTTC. Translation: CASSHLAGHEQYF.

The chain has TRBV19 and TRBJ2-2, with D uncertain. The V end lost 5 bases, the J end lost 7 bases, and 11 bases lay between the germline ends. The CDR3 runs 13 residues. The germline V gene encodes CDR1 LNHDA and CDR2 SQIVND (reference sequence). CDR3 protein: CASSPSSVGELFF. In DNA form, the CDR3 reads TGTGCCAGTAGTCCTTCCTCGGTCGGGGAGCTGTTTTTT. Drawing the rest from reference TRBV19 and TRBJ2-2, the complete variable domain is DGGITQSPKYLFRKEGQNVTLSCEQNLNHDAMYWYRQDPGQGLRLIYYSQIVNDFQKGDIAEGYSVSREKKESFPLTVTSAQKNPTAFYLCASSPSSVGELFFGEGSRLTVL.

Only a few counts were recorded for this clonotype. The chain has TRBV29-1 and TRBJ2-7, with TRBD1 matching over 7 bases. The CDR3 runs to 12 residues. V lost 7 bases to trimming and J lost 0 bases; unmatched junction nucleotides: 3. The germline gives CDR1 SQVTM, CDR2 ANQGSEA. The CDR3 DNA is TGCAGCGCCTGGGACAGCTCCTACGAGCAGTACTTC. Its protein is CSAWDSSYEQYF.